A selection of T cell receptor beta chains follows, all from one sample in a study of cytomegalovirus exposure and HLA in healthy donors. The protocol was immunoSEQ multiplex PCR, while the TCRdb copy is restricted to in-frame clones and leaves out a portion. The listing records around 130,000 clones. The sequenced sample consisted of PBMCs. All receptors come from a woman aged 55-69 years in good health and CMV-seronegative. Both conserved end residues are part of each CDR3. D genes are given only for firm matches.

TRBJ2-7 TRBD2 TRBV2 CASFSGSYEQYF TGTGCCAGCTTCAGCGGGAGCTACGAGCAGTACTTC
TRBJ1-1 . TRBV5-4 CASSLRGLNTEAFF TGTGCCAGCAGCTTGCGGGGGTTGAACACTGAAGCTTTCTTT
TRBJ1-1 . TRBV27 CASSWYRDGYTEAFF TGTGCCAGCAGTTGGTACAGGGATGGGTACACTGAAGCTTTCTTT
TRBJ1-1 TRBD1 TRBV5-6 CASSRDSEISAFF TGTGCCAGCAGTAGGGACAGCGAGATATCCGCTTTCTTT
TRBJ2-2 . TRBV29-1 CSVGGPANTGELFF TGCAGCGTTGGCGGTCCAGCGAACACCGGGGAGCTGTTTTTT
TRBJ2-3 . TRBV6-9 CATFTDTQYF TGTGCCACCTTCACAGATACGCAGTATTTT
TRBJ2-7 . TRBV2 CASSPTYEQYF TGTGCCAGCAGTCCTACCTACGAGCAGTACTTC
TRBJ2-7 . TRBV11-3 CASSPVWGGLLFYEQYF TGTGCCAGCAGCCCCGTCTGGGGGGGGCTTCTATTTTACGAGCAGTACTTC
TRBJ1-2 . TRBV6-6 CASSSPTRSNYGYTF TGTGCCAGCAGTTCCCCAACGAGATCTAACTATGGCTACACCTTC
TRBJ1-1 . TRBV19 CASSLGRLENTEAFF TGTGCCAGTAGCCTGGGCAGGCTTGAAAACACTGAAGCTTTCTTT
TRBJ2-1 . TRBV5-1 CASSWTGPSYNEQFF TGCGCCAGCAGCTGGACTGGGCCCTCCTACAATGAGCAGTTCTTC
TRBJ2-2 . TRBV11-1 CASSVPGTAFPDGELFF TGTGCCAGCAGCGTACCCGGGACTGCTTTTCCTGATGGGGAGCTGTTTTTT
TRBJ2-7 . TRBV6-6 CASTSSGHSYEQYF TGTGCCAGCACTTCCTCGGGACACTCCTACGAGCAGTACTTC
TRBJ1-4 TRBD1 TRBV7-8 CASSLGDRAREKLFF TGTGCCAGCAGCTTAGGGGACAGAGCGCGAGAAAAACTGTTTTTT
TRBJ1-4 . TRBV28 CASSSGQLVNEKLFF TGTGCCAGCAGTTCTGGACAGTTGGTTAATGAAAAACTGTTTTTT
TRBJ2-1 TRBD2 TRBV5-6 CASSLTGLAVNNEQFF TGTGCCAGCAGCTTAACGGGACTAGCTGTGAACAATGAGCAGTTCTTC
TRBJ1-6 . TRBV13 CASSLSRGNSPLHF TGTGCCAGCAGCTTATCCAGGGGAAATTCACCCCTCCACTTT
TRBJ2-7 TRBD1 TRBV5-6 CASSAPTGGPYEQYF TGTGCCAGCAGCGCCCCGACAGGGGGCCCCTACGAGCAGTACTTC
TRBJ1-2 . TRBV19 CASSRDTYGYTF TGTGCCAGTAGTCGGGACACCTATGGCTACACCTTC
TRBJ2-7 . TRBV7-3 CASSLQGGLDEQYF TGTGCCAGCAGCTTACAAGGAGGACTGGACGAGCAGTACTTC
TRBJ1-2 TRBD1 TRBV30 CAWRGTGNGYTF TGTGCCTGGAGGGGGACAGGGAACGGCTACACCTTC
TRBJ2-1 . TRBV4-1 CASSQDGSGRYNEQFF TGCGCCAGCAGCCAAGATGGTTCGGGAAGATACAATGAGCAGTTCTTC
TRBJ2-7 . TRBV6-5 CASSYSGVPGYEQYF TGTGCCAGCAGTTACTCAGGGGTTCCCGGCTACGAGCAGTACTTC
TRBJ1-2 . TRBV7-9 CASLHGYGCTF TGTGCCAGCCTCCACGGGTATGGCTGCACCTTC
TRBJ2-1 TRBD2 TRBV6-5 CASSSGRRYNEQFF TGTGCCAGCTCCAGCGGGAGAAGATACAATGAGCAGTTCTTC
TRBJ2-4 . TRBV6-5 CASRRALGKNIQYF TGTGCCAGCCGCAGGGCATTGGGCAAAAACATTCAGTACTTC
TRBJ1-4 . TRBV30 CAGRASNEKLFF TGTGCCGGCAGGGCCTCTAATGAAAAACTGTTTTTT
TRBJ2-5 . TRBV5-4 CASSQAPGVVGETQYF TGTGCCAGCAGCCAGGCGCCCGGGGTCGTGGGGGAGACCCAGTACTTC
TRBJ1-1 . TRBV6-5 CASSRGGIEAFF TGTGCCAGCAGTAGGGGGGGGATTGAAGCTTTCTTT
TRBJ1-5 . TRBV6-5 CASSYRSGNNQPQHF TGTGCCAGCAGTTACAGGTCCGGGAATAATCAGCCCCAGCATTTT
TRBJ1-2 . TRBV6-5 CASSRTESYGYTF TGTGCCAGCAGCCGGACAGAAAGCTATGGCTACACCTTC
TRBJ1-4 TRBD1 TRBV30 CAWSGQGYEKLFF TGTGCCTGGAGTGGACAGGGTTATGAAAAACTGTTTTTT
TRBJ2-7 . TRBV5-1 CASSGPTGRLGTYEQYF TGCGCCAGCAGCGGCCCTACAGGGCGACTTGGGACCTACGAGCAGTACTTC
TRBJ1-2 . TRBV11-2 CASRRGGRDYGYTF TGTGCCAGCAGGCGGGGAGGCCGAGACTATGGCTACACCTTC
TRBJ2-1 . TRBV2 CASSGRLYHNEQFF TGTGCCAGCAGTGGGAGACTCTATCACAATGAGCAGTTCTTC
TRBJ2-7 TRBD1 TRBV19 CASSVSFGQGEYEQYF TGTGCCAGTAGTGTTTCCTTCGGACAGGGGGAATACGAGCAGTACTTC
TRBJ2-7 . TRBV21-1 CASILLTRVPPTEHYEQYF TGTGCCAGCATTCTCTTAACCAGGGTGCCCCCAACTGAACACTACGAGCAGTACTTC
TRBJ2-5 . TRBV6-1 CASSEELASGETQYF TGTGCCAGCAGTGAAGAGCTAGCAAGCGGGGAGACCCAGTACTTC
TRBJ1-5 . TRBV4-1 CASSQVEHQPQHF TGCGCCAGCAGCCAGGTAGAGCATCAGCCCCAGCATTTT
TRBJ2-7 TRBD1 TRBV6-6 CASSLRDRVTYEQYF TGTGCCAGCAGTCTCCGGGACAGGGTCACCTACGAGCAGTACTTC
TRBJ2-5 TRBD1 TRBV5-8 CASSPDPGQKQETQYF TGTGCCAGCAGTCCCGACCCGGGACAGAAACAAGAGACCCAGTACTTC
TRBJ1-2 TRBD1 TRBV10-2 CASSVGDREGYGYTF TGCGCCAGCAGTGTGGGGGACAGGGAAGGCTATGGCTACACCTTC
TRBJ1-1 TRBD1 TRBV10-3 CAIRGTAKNTEAFF TGTGCCATCCGGGGGACAGCCAAGAACACTGAAGCTTTCTTT
TRBJ2-5 . TRBV12-5 CASGTQGLGTQYF TGTGCTAGTGGTACCCAGGGGTTGGGGACCCAGTACTTC
TRBJ1-5 . TRBV18 CASSPGRWGNQPQHF TGTGCCAGCTCACCGGGCAGGTGGGGCAATCAGCCCCAGCATTTT
TRBJ2-1 . TRBV6-1 CASSEAREPSYNEQFF TGTGCCAGCAGTGAAGCCCGGGAGCCCTCCTACAATGAGCAGTTCTTC
TRBJ1-1 . TRBV15 CATSSTGTEAFF TGTGCCACCAGCTCCACGGGCACTGAAGCTTTCTTT